The rows below give T cell receptor beta chains drawn from one sample of a study of yellow fever vaccine responses in identical twins. TCRdb re-analysed the RT-PCR reads in MiXCR, keeping a single row per CDR3 protein. Among 560 or so distinct CDR3 sequences listed, 84% were seen once. The specimen comprised T cells from blood (PBMCs), unsorted or a sorted subset (not recorded which), sampled before or after yellow fever vaccination (not recorded which). Every receptor here comes from a female donor who received the yellow fever vaccine. Each CDR3 is given with its conserved first and last residue. The D gene is left open where the match is weak. Only part of the rows carry a size: once, few, many, or a class if the clone is expanded.

>TRBJ1-2|.|.|TRBV7-1
CASSSDGYYGYTF
TGTGCCAGCAGCTCCGACGGCTACTATGGCTACACCTTC
>TRBJ1-3|.|.|TRBV5-5
CASSSGAPGNTIYF
TGTGCCAGCAGCTCAGGGGCTCCTGGAAACACCATATATTTT
>TRBJ1-6|.|.|TRBV6-1
CASRQVTENSPLHF
TGTGCCAGCAGACAGGTAACGGAGAATTCACCCCTCCACTTT
>TRBJ2-1|.|.|TRBV5-1
CASSLGGAVNEQFF
TGCGCCAGCAGCTTGGGGGGGGCCGTAAATGAGCAGTTCTTC
>TRBJ1-2|.|.|TRBV11-1
CASSLARLYGYTF
TGTGCCAGCAGCTTAGCTCGGCTGTATGGCTACACCTTC
>TRBJ2-5|once|TRBD2|TRBV11-2
CASSFPSGGRETQYF
TGTGCCAGCAGCTTCCCTAGCGGGGGGAGGGAGACCCAGTACTTC
>TRBJ1-4|.|TRBD1|TRBV4-3
CASSPTGETNEKLFF
TGCGCCAGCAGTCCGACAGGGGAAACTAATGAAAAACTGTTTTTT
>TRBJ2-1|.|.|TRBV4-3
CASSQGAGTYNEQFF
TGCGCCAGCAGCCAAGGCGCGGGAACTTACAATGAGCAGTTCTTC
>TRBJ1-3|.|.|TRBV15
CATSRDLSSGNTIYF
TGTGCCACCAGCAGAGATCTGAGCTCTGGAAACACCATATATTTT
>TRBJ1-5|.|.|TRBV2
CASAKRDSGSVAQHF
TGTGCCAGCGCGAAACGCGACAGTGGGTCCGTGGCCCAGCATTTT
>TRBJ1-5|.|.|TRBV12-5
CASGSQGISNQPQHF
TGTGCTAGTGGTAGCCAGGGAATTAGCAATCAGCCCCAGCATTTT
>TRBJ1-1|.|TRBD1|TRBV11-3
CASSQIPGQIVGAEAFF
TGTGCCAGCAGCCAAATCCCGGGACAGATTGTGGGCGCTGAAGCTTTCTTT
>TRBJ2-2|.|.|TRBV20-1
CSARVTRKNTGELFF
TGCAGTGCGAGGGTGACTAGAAAGAACACCGGGGAGCTGTTTTTT
>TRBJ1-1|.|TRBD1|TRBV10-2
CASRISQGAPTEAFF
TGCGCCAGCAGAATATCACAGGGGGCGCCAACTGAAGCTTTCTTT
>TRBJ2-2|.|.|TRBV13
CASRIQETNTGELFF
TGTGCTAGCAGGATACAGGAGACGAACACCGGGGAGCTGTTTTTT
>TRBJ1-2|.|.|TRBV10-1
CASSDLHDLYGYTF
TGCGCCAGCAGTGACTTACACGACTTATATGGCTACACCTTC
>TRBJ1-5|.|.|TRBV11-3
CASSPSDGLNQPQHF
TGTGCCAGCAGCCCCTCGGACGGGTTAAATCAGCCCCAGCATTTT
>TRBJ1-2|.|.|TRBV15
CATSREGGARVRGYTF
TGTGCCACCAGCAGAGAAGGGGGGGCGAGAGTGCGGGGCTACACCTTC
>TRBJ1-2|.|.|TRBV10-1
CASSSDRSYGYTF
TGCGCCAGCAGTTCCGACAGAAGCTATGGCTACACCTTC
>TRBJ2-5|.|TRBD2|TRBV5-1
CASSPLAGMETQYF
TGCGCCAGCAGTCCTCTAGCGGGGATGGAGACCCAGTACTTC
>TRBJ1-1|.|.|TRBV15
CATSRGERTNTEAFF
TGTGCCACCAGCAGGGGGGAAAGGACGAACACTGAAGCTTTCTTT
>TRBJ2-1|.|.|TRBV11-1
CASSLAGPAGPANEQFF
TGTGCCAGCAGCTTAGCGGGTCCCGCGGGCCCAGCCAATGAGCAGTTCTTC
>TRBJ1-1|.|.|TRBV28
CASSLATGMNTEAFF
TGTGCCAGCAGTTTAGCAACAGGGATGAACACTGAAGCTTTCTTT
>TRBJ1-6|few|.|TRBV4-1
CASRNQGSSPLHF
TGCGCCAGCAGGAACCAGGGAAGCTCACCCCTCCACTTT
>TRBJ1-1|.|.|TRBV11-1
CASSLGTFMGNTEAFF
TGTGCCAGCAGCTTAGGAACGTTCATGGGGAACACTGAAGCTTTCTTT
>TRBJ1-4|.|.|TRBV5-1
CASSLMVGTTNEKLFF
TGCGCCAGCAGCTTGATGGTCGGGACGACTAATGAAAAACTGTTTTTT
>TRBJ2-7|.|.|TRBV10-3
CAISESERLSYEQYF
TGTGCCATCAGTGAGTCGGAGCGGTTATCCTACGAGCAGTACTTC
>TRBJ1-1|.|TRBD1|TRBV11-1
CASWTTGSYTEAFF
TGTGCCAGCTGGACGACAGGGAGCTACACTGAAGCTTTCTTT
>TRBJ1-2|few|.|TRBV6-5
CASTLPLGTDHYGYTF
TGTGCCAGCACTTTGCCTCTCGGGACGGATCACTATGGCTACACCTTC
>TRBJ2-3|few|.|TRBV3-1
CASSSQGTDTQYF
TGTGCCAGCAGCTCTCAAGGCACAGATACGCAGTATTTT
>TRBJ2-5|.|.|TRBV7-2
CASSLDSQETQYF
TGTGCCAGCAGCTTAGACAGCCAAGAGACCCAGTACTTC
>TRBJ2-7|.|.|TRBV11-1
CASSLVRPVSGSYEQYF
TGTGCCAGCAGCTTAGTTCGTCCAGTAAGCGGTTCCTACGAGCAGTACTTC
>TRBJ2-7|.|.|TRBV6-1
CASSTPGPAREQYF
TGTGCCAGCAGTACCCCTGGGCCGGCACGCGAGCAGTACTTC
>TRBJ1-1|.|.|TRBV18
CASSPRAGDGTEAFF
TGTGCCAGCTCACCAAGGGCAGGGGACGGCACTGAAGCTTTCTTT
>TRBJ2-3|.|.|TRBV10-1
CASSSRNGVGADTQYF
TGCGCCAGTAGCAGCAGGAACGGGGTGGGCGCAGATACGCAGTATTTT
>TRBJ1-2|few|TRBD1|TRBV30
CARTGSYGYTF
TGTGCCCGGACAGGGTCCTATGGCTACACCTTC
>TRBJ2-1|.|TRBD2|TRBV20-1
CSASGRAAGNEQFF
TGCAGTGCTAGCGGGAGGGCCGCGGGCAATGAGCAGTTCTTC
>TRBJ2-7|.|TRBD1|TRBV7-3
CASSLRSTGSTYEQYF
TGTGCCAGCAGCTTAAGGTCGACAGGGAGCACCTACGAGCAGTACTTC